The next 13 T cell receptor beta chains were all read from a single sample in a study of blood T cell repertoires in COVID-19. Assay: immunoSEQ multiplex PCR; the TCRdb copy retains only in-frame clones and omits some. Of about 80,000 clones listed, 80% to 90% are singletons. The sequenced material came from peripheral blood. The receptors were gathered from a man older than 75 with active or convalescent COVID-19.

The chain carries TRBV13 and TRBJ1-1, with TRBD1 as a possible D gene (6 bases). V lost 6 bases and J lost 6, with 11 bases in between. Germline CDR1 PRHDT, CDR2 FYEKMQ (reference sequence). This CDR3 spans 12 amino acids. For the CDR3, the DNA is TGTGCCAGCAGGTCAGGGGATGCTGAAGCTTTCTTT. Protein: CASRSGDAEAFF.

This clone was counted a few times. J is TRBJ1-6 and V is TRBV6-5; D call uncertain. Trimming removed 4 bases from V and 5 bases from J, with 15 bases in between. Germline V lookup: CDR1 MNHEY, CDR2 SVGAGI. The CDR3 runs to 16 residues. The CDR3 sequence: CASSSIPGLHNSPLHF. The CDR3 DNA reads TGTGCCAGCAGTTCCATCCCGGGATTACATAATTCACCCCTCCACTTT.

The genes are TRBV7-6 and TRBJ2-3; 8 positions match TRBD1. Germline loops: CDR1 SGHVS, CDR2 FNYEAQ. Unmatched junction bases numbered 8, after V lost 5 bases and J lost 4 bases. The CDR3 is 15 amino acids. The DNA of the CDR3 is TGTGCCAGCAGCCCCAGGGGGCAGGTGGCAGATACGCAGTATTTT. Its protein is CASSPRGQVADTQYF.

The V and J genes are TRBV9 and TRBJ1-1; no definite D call. Trimming removed 4 bases from V and 1 base from J, with 14 bases in between. Per the germline V gene, CDR1 is SGDLS and CDR2 is YYNGEE. The CDR3 is 15 amino acids. The CDR3 DNA reads as TGTGCCAGCAGCCCAAACTCCGGGAGGAACACTGAAGCTTTCTTT. Its translation is CASSPNSGRNTEAFF.

The CDR3 DNA is TGTGCCAGCAGTCGGCGGACAGGGGAGAACACTGAAGCTTTCTTT. Its protein is CASSRRTGENTEAFF. This sequence joins TRBV6-6 and TRBJ1-1, with 9 bases fitting TRBD1. The V and J ends lost 5 bases and 1 base, in that order; junction bases with no gene match: 5. The germline CDR1 and CDR2 sequences are MNHNY and SVGAGI (reference sequence). This CDR3 region has 15 residues.

The table lists this clone with a count of one. The chain recombines TRBV10-1 with TRBJ2-2, with a possible D match to TRBD1 (5 bases). The germline gives CDR1 WNHNN, CDR2 SYGVQD (reference sequence). The V end was cut by 2 bases, the J end by 5 bases, with 9 bases between. The CDR3 length is 14 residues. The CDR3 loop reads CASSERTPTGELFF. In DNA form, the CDR3 reads TGCGCCAGCAGTGAGAGGACACCGACCGGGGAGCTGTTTTTT.

The J gene is TRBJ1-2, the V gene TRBV2; the D is unclear. Germline values: CDR1 SNHLY, CDR2 FYNNEI. The CDR3 extends over 12 amino acids. The germline V and J ends were trimmed by 4 bases and 8 bases, with 11 bases remaining between them. The CDR3 DNA reads TGTGCCAGCAGTGCCCAGGAAGGAGGCTACACCTTC. It codes for CASSAQEGGYTF.

This rearrangement joins TRBV6-5 to TRBJ2-7; weak D call: TRBD1 (6 bases). Per the germline V gene, CDR1 is MNHEY and CDR2 is SVGAGI. Trimming removed 7 bases at V and 0 bases at J, with 13 bases between. This CDR3 is 14 amino acids long. The DNA of the CDR3 is TGTGCCAGCACCCGACAGGCCAGCTCCTACGAGCAGTACTTC. Protein sequence: CASTRQASSYEQYF.

This clone was recorded only once. The chain couples TRBV5-1 to TRBJ2-2, with D tentatively TRBD1 (6 bases). The germline V gene encodes CDR1 SGHRS and CDR2 YFSETQ. CDR3 length equals 14 residues. V lost 4 bases and J lost 9, with 16 bases in between. CDR3 protein: CASSPSGDHRELFF. CDR3 DNA: TGCGCCAGCAGCCCGTCAGGGGACCACAGGGAGCTGTTTTTT.

The chain uses TRBV7-9 and TRBJ2-6, with D perhaps matching TRBD2 (6 bases). V dropped 5 bases and J dropped 0 bases, with 20 bases sitting between them. Germline V lookup: CDR1 SEHNR, CDR2 FQNEAQ (reference sequence). The CDR3 runs 19 residues. CDR3 sequence reads: CASSGGGIWARSGANVLTF. The CDR3 DNA reads TGTGCCAGCAGCGGTGGGGGGATTTGGGCCCGCTCTGGGGCCAACGTCCTGACTTTC. The full variable domain, with the rest looked up from reference TRBV7-9 and TRBJ2-6, is DTGVSQNPRHKITKRGQNVTFRCDPISEHNRLYWYRQTLGQGPEFLTYFQNEAQLEKSRLLSDRFSAERPKGSFSTLEIQRTEQGDSAMYLCASSGGGIWARSGANVLTFGAGSRLTVL.

This clone has just one count. This chain connects TRBV5-1 to TRBJ2-7; 7 nucleotides align to TRBD2. The CDR3 runs 14 residues. The trim removed 4 bases at V and 4 bases at J, leaving 8 bases unmatched. From germline, CDR1 is SGHRS and CDR2 YFSETQ. The CDR3 DNA sequence: TGCGCCAGCAGCCCCGAGGGGACTACTTACGAGCAGTACTTC. The encoded protein is CASSPEGTTYEQYF.

The V and J genes are TRBV6-1 and TRBJ1-5; D gene unclear. Germline V CDR1 and CDR2: MNHNS, SASEGT. This CDR3 region has 16 residues. The V end was cut by 2 bases, the J end by 7 bases, with 18 bases between. The CDR3 region has the DNA TGTGCCAGCAGTGAAACCTCAGGCGCCCCTGGGCAGCCCCAGCATTTT. The encoded protein is CASSETSGAPGQPQHF.

The chain carries TRBV11-2 and TRBJ1-3, with a tentative D call TRBD1 (5 bases). This CDR3 has 15 amino acids. CDR1 SGHAT and CDR2 FQNNGV come from the germline V gene. V dropped 5 bases and J dropped 0 bases, with 11 bases sitting between them. In DNA, the CDR3 is TGTGCCAGCAGCCCCAGGGCCTTCTCTGGAAACACCATATATTTT. This gives the protein CASSPRAFSGNTIYF.